A selection of T cell receptor beta chains follows, all from one sample in a study of PD-1 blockade in classical Hodgkin lymphoma. Profiling relied on immunoSEQ multiplex PCR, and the TCRdb table lists in-frame clones only, not all of them. The sample has tens of thousands of clones, around 66% seen once. Sequences were derived from peripheral blood mononuclear cells (PBMCs), sampled at baseline. The origin of the receptors is a human donor with classical Hodgkin lymphoma. Each CDR3 is given with its conserved first and last residue. A D gene is named only where the DNA matches it firmly. Expanded clones get a size class; other rows say once, few or many, or leave the size out.

CDR3 DNA,CDR3 protein,V gene,J gene,D gene,clone size
TGTGCCAGCAGCTTAGCGGACTCCCGCTCCTACGAGCAGTACTTC,CASSLADSRSYEQYF,TRBV7-9,TRBJ2-7,-,few
TGTGCCAGCAGTGACCAGATGGCCTACGAGCAGTACTTC,CASSDQMAYEQYF,TRBV2,TRBJ2-7,-,once
TGTGCCAGCTCACAGAACACTGAAGCTTTCTTT,CASSQNTEAFF,TRBV18,TRBJ1-1,-,-
TGTGCCAGCAGCGTAGGGGGGGCCTCTGGAAACACCATATATTTT,CASSVGGASGNTIYF,TRBV9,TRBJ1-3,-,-
TGTGCCAGCAGTTGGACAGGGGGCGGGATGAACACTGAAGCTTTCTTT,CASSWTGGGMNTEAFF,TRBV6-5,TRBJ1-1,TRBD1,few
TGCGCCAGCAGTATAACCGCAAACTCACCCCTCCACTTT,CASSITANSPLHF,TRBV10-1,TRBJ1-6,-,few
TGTGCCACCGTACACGCAACTAATGAAAAACTGTTTTTT,CATVHATNEKLFF,TRBV28,TRBJ1-4,-,few
TGTGCCAGCAGTAACCGGGACAGTAATCAGCCCCAGCATTTT,CASSNRDSNQPQHF,TRBV6-5,TRBJ1-5,TRBD1,once
TGTGCCAGCAGTCGACCGCCCCGTTTGGGAGGTGAAGCTTTCTTT,CASSRPPRLGGEAFF,TRBV6-6,TRBJ1-1,-,-
TGTGCCAGCAGTTTGGGTAGCGGGGGCAGCACAGATACGCAGTATTTT,CASSLGSGGSTDTQYF,TRBV28,TRBJ2-3,TRBD2,few
TGTGCCAGCAGCTTAGTGGCAGGGCGCATGAACACTGAAGCTTTCTTT,CASSLVAGRMNTEAFF,TRBV7-2,TRBJ1-1,-,once
TGTGCCAGTAGTATGGGAGGGGAGTCGGTCAATGAGCAGTTCTTC,CASSMGGESVNEQFF,TRBV19,TRBJ2-1,TRBD2,-
TGTGCCAGCAGCTTAGTAGCCGGACAAATTTACGAGCAGTACTTC,CASSLVAGQIYEQYF,TRBV7-9,TRBJ2-7,-,-
TGTGCCAGCAGTCCCCACCTGGGGAAAGCTTTCTTT,CASSPHLGKAFF,TRBV28,TRBJ1-1,-,once
TGTGCCAGCAGACCGGGACAGGGGTACTATGGCTACACCTTC,CASRPGQGYYGYTF,TRBV6-6,TRBJ1-2,TRBD1,once
TGTGCCAGCACCCCTTGGCCCTCATCTAGCACAGATACGCAGTATTTT,CASTPWPSSSTDTQYF,TRBV27,TRBJ2-3,-,-
TGTGCCAGCAGTCCCCCTGCCCCGGCCTACGAGCAGTACTTC,CASSPPAPAYEQYF,TRBV6-6,TRBJ2-7,-,few
TGTGCCAGCGGAAACAGGGGCCCCTACGAGCAGTACTTC,CASGNRGPYEQYF,TRBV6-5,TRBJ2-7,TRBD1,few
TGTGCCAGCAGTTTAACCATTTACTATGGCTACACCTTC,CASSLTIYYGYTF,TRBV28,TRBJ1-2,-,-
TGTGCCAGCAGCCTCGGACAGGGAAAGGTTTATGGCTACACCTTC,CASSLGQGKVYGYTF,TRBV28,TRBJ1-2,TRBD1,-
TGTGCCAGCGGAAGACAGGGGGCGAATGATGGCTACACCTTC,CASGRQGANDGYTF,TRBV6-1,TRBJ1-2,TRBD1,once
TGTGCCAGCAGTTACCGCAGGGACGAGCAGTACTTC,CASSYRRDEQYF,TRBV6-5,TRBJ2-7,-,-
TGCGCCAGCAGTCAATTTCGGAGACAGATGAACACTGAAGCTTTCTTT,CASSQFRRQMNTEAFF,TRBV23-1,TRBJ1-1,-,-
TGTGCCAGCAGCTTAGGAGCGGTTGGGGGGAAAGCTAACTATGGCTACACCTTC,CASSLGAVGGKANYGYTF,TRBV7-2,TRBJ1-2,-,once
TGTGCCAGCAGCTTAGTTACTGCCAGCTCCTACAATGAGCAGTTCTTC,CASSLVTASSYNEQFF,TRBV7-9,TRBJ2-1,-,-
TGTGCCAGCATGGCGGGTGCGAACACCGGGGAGCTGTTTTTT,CASMAGANTGELFF,TRBV2,TRBJ2-2,-,-
TGTGCCAGCAGCCGTCCCGGGACAGGGGGTAATTCACCCCTCCACTTT,CASSRPGTGGNSPLHF,TRBV27,TRBJ1-6,TRBD1,-
TGCGCCAGCAGCCAAGATGCAGGGGGAGGTTATAGCAATCAGCCCCAGCATTTT,CASSQDAGGGYSNQPQHF,TRBV4-1,TRBJ1-5,TRBD1,few
TGTGCCAGCAGCCTGAGAGATGAGCAGTTCTTC,CASSLRDEQFF,TRBV6-6,TRBJ2-1,-,-
TGTGCCAGCTCACCCCTAGGACAGGGGGCTGAAGCTTTCTTT,CASSPLGQGAEAFF,TRBV18,TRBJ1-1,TRBD1,-
TGCGCCAGCAGCCCCGTTAACAGGGCGTCCTACGAGCAGTACTTC,CASSPVNRASYEQYF,TRBV5-1,TRBJ2-7,-,-
TGTGCCAGCAGTTGGGGACAGGGGAACTATGGCTACACCTTC,CASSWGQGNYGYTF,TRBV5-5,TRBJ1-2,TRBD1,-